The following is a TCR beta chain sequence with its context. The sample comes from a study of OX40 agonist ivuxolimab in advanced cancers. Trimming left V 2 bases short and J 1 base short, with 23 bases between. Germline V gene sequence: CDR1 SEHNR, CDR2 FQNEAQ (reference sequence). The CDR3 length is 19 residues. Here immunoSEQ multiplex PCR was the method, and the copy in TCRdb shows in-frame clones only, minus some. The profile shows 100,000 or so clones, 95% to 96% of them singletons. The sample consisted of CD4+ or CD8+ T cells sorted from blood, taken in a trial of the OX40 agonist ivuxolimab. The sequence came from an adult with an advanced solid tumor such as melanoma, head and neck, liver or kidney cancer. The chain recombines TRBV7-9 with TRBJ1-1, with D maybe TRBD1 (5 bases). CDR3 residues: CASSLTWEPGFLANTEAFF. DNA of the CDR3: TGTGCCAGCAGCTTAACATGGGAACCAGGGTTCCTGGCGAACACTGAAGCTTTCTTT.